Listed below are T cell receptor beta chains from one sample, sequenced in a study of blood T cells in healthy people across ages. TCRdb passed the 5' RACE reads through MiXCR, listing each CDR3 protein once. The table records 800,000 to 950,000 distinct CDR3 sequences, roughly 43% of them present only once. Input material: blood. The receptors shown here come from a young man in good health. The CDR3 runs from the conserved cysteine through the conserved F or W. The D gene is left open where the match is weak. The size field is filled for only some rows; it gives once, few, many or a size class.

V gene,D gene,J gene,clone size,CDR3 protein,CDR3 DNA
TRBV10-3,NA,TRBJ2-7,few,CAISDGTVTYEQYF,TGTGCCATCAGTGACGGGACGGTGACCTACGAGCAGTACTTC
TRBV28,NA,TRBJ2-7,many,CASRPHPGKESYEQYF,TGTGCCAGCAGACCCCACCCGGGGAAAGAGTCCTACGAGCAGTACTTC
TRBV6-5,NA,TRBJ1-6,NA,CASSPERGRNSPLHF,TGTGCCAGCAGCCCTGAACGGGGGAGAAATTCACCCCTCCACTTT
TRBV27,TRBD1,TRBJ2-7,NA,CASSPTGGNVYEQYF,TGTGCCAGCAGTCCGACAGGGGGCAATGTGTACGAGCAGTACTTC
TRBV30,NA,TRBJ2-5,few,CAYDSRLGETQYF,TGTGCTTATGATTCCCGACTGGGGGAGACCCAGTACTTC
TRBV12-3/TRBV12-4,NA,TRBJ1-1,NA,CASSSGLGATAEAFF,TGTGCCAGCAGTTCAGGACTGGGGGCGACCGCTGAAGCTTTCTTT
TRBV7-2,NA,TRBJ2-5,NA,CASSRSRGRETQYF,TGTGCCAGCAGCCGTAGCAGGGGAAGGGAGACCCAGTACTTC
TRBV5-1,NA,TRBJ2-7,few,CASSRGTLEFTYEQYF,TGCGCCAGCAGCCGCGGGACTCTTGAATTCACCTACGAGCAGTACTTC
TRBV24-1,NA,TRBJ1-2,few,CATSETVDYGYTF,TGTGCCACCAGTGAAACGGTGGACTATGGCTACACCTTC
TRBV29-1,NA,TRBJ1-2,few,CSVERGRGAYTF,TGCAGCGTTGAAAGGGGAAGGGGCGCCTACACCTTC
TRBV7-2,NA,TRBJ1-1,NA,CASTATVGAYTNTEAFF,TGTGCCAGCACCGCAACAGTTGGCGCGTACACCAACACTGAAGCTTTCTTT
TRBV4-1,NA,TRBJ1-2,NA,CASSQEPVPGSDGYTF,TGCGCCAGCAGCCAAGAACCCGTCCCGGGAAGCGATGGCTACACCTTC
TRBV15,NA,TRBJ1-4,few,CATSRDRNEKLFF,TGTGCCACCAGCAGAGATCGGAATGAAAAACTGTTTTTT
TRBV5-1,TRBD2,TRBJ2-5,NA,CASSFASAGGSNEQYF,TGCGCCAGCAGCTTCGCGTCAGCGGGGGGATCCAATGAGCAGTACTTC
TRBV4-2,NA,TRBJ1-5,NA,CASSQDVGEGNQPQHF,TGTGCCAGCAGCCAAGATGTAGGGGAGGGCAATCAGCCCCAGCATTTT
TRBV6-2/TRBV6-3,NA,TRBJ2-2,NA,CASSHSGVRGTGELFF,TGTGCCAGCAGCCACTCGGGGGTGAGGGGCACCGGGGAGCTGTTTTTT
TRBV15,NA,TRBJ1-2,NA,CATSRDLGGYNYGYTF,TGTGCCACCAGCAGAGATCTAGGCGGGTATAACTATGGCTACACCTTC
TRBV4-3,NA,TRBJ2-1,NA,CASSQDRAASNERFF,TGCGCCAGCAGCCAAGATCGGGCGGCATCCAATGAGCGGTTCTTC
TRBV13,TRBD2,TRBJ2-7,few,CASSSGLAITYEQYF,TGTGCCAGCAGCTCGGGACTAGCGATTACCTACGAGCAGTACTTC
TRBV20-1,TRBD2,TRBJ2-5,NA,CSATLGTSGGETQYF,TGCAGTGCCACCTTAGGGACTAGCGGTGGGGAGACCCAGTACTTC
TRBV27,NA,TRBJ2-7,NA,CASSLRGARTYEQYF,TGTGCCAGCAGTTTAAGAGGAGCTAGAACCTACGAGCAGTACTTC
TRBV20-1,TRBD1,TRBJ2-5,NA,CSARLGQGVLGQYF,TGCAGTGCTCGTTTGGGACAGGGAGTGTTAGGGCAGTACTTC
TRBV20-1,NA,TRBJ2-3,NA,CSARDRPGQYF,TGCAGTGCTAGAGACCGCCCAGGGCAGTATTTT
TRBV4-1,NA,TRBJ1-1,NA,CASSQFLFPGVGTEAFF,TGCGCCAGCAGCCAATTCCTCTTTCCAGGGGTTGGCACTGAAGCTTTCTTT
TRBV10-3,NA,TRBJ2-3,many,CAISESLQVSTDTQYF,TGTGCCATCAGTGAGTCTCTTCAAGTTAGCACAGATACGCAGTATTTT
TRBV29-1,NA,TRBJ1-4,NA,CNVVSDSSTNEKLFF,TGCAACGTTGTATCGGACAGTTCGACTAATGAAAAACTGTTTTTT
TRBV5-1,TRBD2,TRBJ2-5,NA,CASSLGTSGGQETQYF,TGCGCCAGCAGCTTGGGGACTAGCGGGGGTCAAGAGACCCAGTACTTC
TRBV4-1,TRBD1,TRBJ1-4,NA,CASSQDVEGAGNEKLFF,TGCGCCAGCAGCCAAGATGTGGAGGGGGCGGGTAATGAAAAACTGTTTTTT
TRBV5-1,TRBD1,TRBJ2-7,NA,CASRDKTGAPVHEQYF,TGCGCCAGCAGGGACAAGACAGGGGCGCCGGTCCACGAGCAGTACTTC
TRBV5-6,TRBD2,TRBJ2-1,few,CASTPGLEGNEQFF,TGTGCCAGCACACCGGGACTAGAGGGCAATGAGCAGTTCTTC
TRBV7-2,TRBD1,TRBJ2-7,NA,CASSLDRGTNFYYEQYF,TGTGCCAGCAGCTTAGACAGGGGGACCAACTTTTACTACGAGCAGTACTTC
TRBV2,NA,TRBJ1-2,NA,CASRKDSTNYGYTF,TGTGCCAGCAGGAAGGACAGCACTAACTATGGCTACACCTTC
TRBV12-3/TRBV12-4,NA,TRBJ1-1,NA,CASSSSAGGGNTEAFF,TGTGCCAGCAGTTCTAGCGCCGGGGGGGGGAACACTGAAGCTTTCTTT
TRBV6-5,NA,TRBJ2-5,NA,CASSYEGSQETQYF,TGTGCCAGCAGTTACGAAGGGAGCCAAGAGACCCAGTACTTC
TRBV12-3/TRBV12-4,NA,TRBJ1-1,NA,CASSSQGQTNTEAFF,TGTGCCAGCAGTTCCCAAGGACAGACGAACACTGAAGCTTTCTTT
TRBV20-1,NA,TRBJ1-2,few,CSAVTAYFIYGYTF,TGCAGTGCTGTGACAGCCTACTTTATCTATGGCTACACCTTC
TRBV6-2/TRBV6-3,NA,TRBJ2-5,few,CASTEQVWGETQYF,TGTGCCAGCACCGAACAGGTTTGGGGGGAGACCCAGTACTTC
TRBV3-1,NA,TRBJ1-2,NA,CASSQGGDTYYGYTF,TGTGCCAGCAGCCAAGGGGGCGACACGTACTATGGCTACACCTTC
TRBV30,NA,TRBJ2-5,few,CAWSYPGPNQETQYF,TGTGCCTGGAGTTATCCGGGGCCCAACCAAGAGACCCAGTACTTC
TRBV29-1,TRBD1,TRBJ2-7,few,CSVERDRPYEQYF,TGCAGCGTTGAAAGGGACAGGCCCTACGAGCAGTACTTC
TRBV6-5,NA,TRBJ2-7,NA,CASSPGTGKNEQYF,TGTGCCAGCAGTCCCGGGACTGGGAAGAACGAGCAGTACTTC
TRBV7-8,TRBD2,TRBJ2-3,NA,CASSYRLAGDRVTDTQYF,TGTGCCAGCAGCTACAGACTAGCGGGGGACAGGGTCACAGATACGCAGTATTTT
TRBV18,NA,TRBJ1-2,NA,CASSPATDAYGYTF,TGTGCCAGCTCACCAGCGACAGACGCTTATGGCTACACCTTC
TRBV11-2,NA,TRBJ1-5,NA,CASSADSLRLQHF,TGTGCCAGCAGCGCTGACAGCCTGAGGCTCCAGCATTTT
TRBV6-2/TRBV6-3,NA,TRBJ2-6,NA,CASSWLPFSGANVLTF,TGTGCCAGCAGCTGGCTTCCATTCTCTGGGGCCAACGTCCTGACTTTC
TRBV6-5,TRBD2,TRBJ2-5,NA,CDSTPGRNHEQYF,TGTGACAGCACACCCGGGAGGAACCATGAGCAGTACTTC
TRBV7-2,NA,TRBJ2-4,few,CASSLGQVGAKNIQYF,TGTGCCAGCAGCTTAGGACAGGTTGGAGCCAAAAACATTCAGTACTTC
TRBV20-1,NA,TRBJ1-5,NA,CSASFKVAGVQPQHF,TGCAGTGCTAGCTTTAAGGTCGCAGGGGTACAGCCCCAGCATTTT
TRBV3-1,NA,TRBJ1-6,NA,CASSQGVSHNSPLHF,TGTGCCAGCAGCCAAGGGGTCAGTCATAATTCACCCCTCCACTTT
TRBV19,NA,TRBJ2-7,NA,CASSLGPFYEQYF,TGTGCCAGTAGCCTCGGCCCTTTCTACGAGCAGTACTTC
TRBV18,NA,TRBJ2-7,NA,CASSPPMSSSYEQYF,TGTGCCAGCTCACCACCAATGTCTAGCTCCTACGAGCAGTACTTC
TRBV5-1,NA,TRBJ2-2,once,CASSFLSGGSANTGELFF,TGCGCCAGCAGCTTCCTGTCTGGGGGTTCGGCGAACACCGGGGAGCTGTTTTTT
TRBV6-5,NA,TRBJ2-1,NA,CASSYRDDYNEQFF,TGTGCCAGCAGTTACCGGGACGACTACAATGAGCAGTTCTTC
TRBV12-3/TRBV12-4,NA,TRBJ1-2,few,CASSPRASPNYGYTF,TGTGCCAGCAGCCCCCGCGCGAGTCCTAACTATGGCTACACCTTC
TRBV11-2,TRBD1,TRBJ1-4,NA,CASSPTDRGRQNEKLFF,TGTGCCAGCAGCCCCACGGACAGGGGGCGTCAGAATGAAAAACTGTTTTTT